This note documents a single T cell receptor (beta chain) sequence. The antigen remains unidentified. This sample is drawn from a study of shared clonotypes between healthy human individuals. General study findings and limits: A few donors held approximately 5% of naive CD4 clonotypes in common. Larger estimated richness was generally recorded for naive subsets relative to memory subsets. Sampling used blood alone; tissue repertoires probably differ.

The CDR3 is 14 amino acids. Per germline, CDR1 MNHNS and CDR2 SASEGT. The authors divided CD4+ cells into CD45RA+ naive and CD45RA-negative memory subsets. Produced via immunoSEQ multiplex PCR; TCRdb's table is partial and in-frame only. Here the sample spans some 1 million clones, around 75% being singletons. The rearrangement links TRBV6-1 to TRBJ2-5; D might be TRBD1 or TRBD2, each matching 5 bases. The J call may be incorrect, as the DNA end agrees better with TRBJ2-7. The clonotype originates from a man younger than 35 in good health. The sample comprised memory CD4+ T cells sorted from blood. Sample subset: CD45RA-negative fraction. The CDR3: CASTGAGRTYEQYF. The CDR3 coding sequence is TGTGCCAGCACTGGGGCGGGCAGGACCTACGAGCAGTACTTC.